Presented here are 24 T cell receptor beta chains from one specimen sequenced in a study of T cell changes during pregnancy in multiple sclerosis. Sequenced by immunoSEQ multiplex PCR; TCRdb stores in-frame clones only, minus some. The table shows over 50,000 clones, with approximately 90% occurring only once. The sample was peripheral blood, taken in the first trimester of pregnancy. The receptors derive from a female donor in good health, enrolled as a control in a pregnancy study.

DNA for the CDR3: TGTGCCAGCAGCGCCGGGACTAGCGGGGCCTACAATGAGCAGTTCTTC. Its translation is CASSAGTSGAYNEQFF. J is TRBJ2-1 and V is TRBV9; 13 bases match TRBD2. Trimming removed 3 bases from V and 2 bases from J; junction bases left unmatched: 2. This CDR3 comprises 16 residues. Germline CDR1 and CDR2: SGDLS and YYNGEE.

The CDR3, as DNA: TGTGCCTGGAGTGTCGGACAGGTTTATCAGCCCCAGCATTTT. Its translation is CAWSVGQVYQPQHF. The V gene is TRBV30, the J gene TRBJ1-5; 7 nucleotides agree with TRBD1. In germline, CDR1 is GTSNPN, CDR2 SVGIG (reference sequence). The CDR3 has 14 amino acids. V was clipped by 0 bases and J by 5 bases; unmatched bases: 4.

The DNA of the CDR3 is TGTGCCATCAGTGACCCTGGACTAGCGGGGGGAAGCTCCTACAATGAGCAGTTCTTC. It specifies CAISDPGLAGGSSYNEQFF. V and J are TRBV10-3 and TRBJ2-1, with 14 bases aligning to TRBD2. V gave up 3 bases and J gave up 0 bases; unmatched junction bases: 7. Germline loops: CDR1 ENHRY, CDR2 SYGVKD. CDR3 length: 19 residues.

V gene TRBV9 combines with J gene TRBJ2-2; 8 positions agree with TRBD2. After removal of 0 bases from V and 8 bases from J, the junction contained 12 bases not matched to a gene. Germline V gene data show CDR1 as SGDLS and CDR2 as YYNGEE. CDR3 length equals 17 residues. CDR3 sequence (DNA): TGTGCCAGCAGCGTAGTCGGGGGGGGAACCAATCAAGGGGAGCTGTTTTTT. Its protein is CASSVVGGGTNQGELFF.

The V and J genes are TRBV19 and TRBJ2-7; the D gene is possibly TRBD1 (6 bases). V was trimmed by 6 bases and J by 5 bases, leaving 20 bases between them. The CDR3 runs to 15 residues. Germline V gene lookup returns CDR1 LNHDA and CDR2 SQIVND (reference sequence). CDR3 DNA sequence: TGTGCCAGTAGGAACAGGGTTGGTTTAGTGGACGAGCAGTACTTC. Amino acid sequence: CASRNRVGLVDEQYF. The variable domain in full, with the rest retrieved from reference TRBV19 and TRBJ2-7, is DGGITQSPKYLFRKEGQNVTLSCEQNLNHDAMYWYRQDPGQGLRLIYYSQIVNDFQKGDIAEGYSVSREKKESFPLTVTSAQKNPTAFYLCASRNRVGLVDEQYFGPGTRLTVT.

This rearrangement joins TRBV5-6 to TRBJ1-1, with D possibly matching TRBD1 (5 bases). Germline CDR1 SGHDT, CDR2 YYEEEE. V shed 3 bases and J shed 4 bases, with 10 bases lying between them. The CDR3 sequence is 13 residues long. The CDR3 DNA sequence: TGTGCCAGCAGCTGGGCGGGGACCACTGAAGCTTTCTTT. Its protein product is CASSWAGTTEAFF.

The chain joins TRBV6-6 to TRBJ2-7; D is possibly TRBD2 (5 bases). Deletions cut 8 bases from V and 0 bases from J, with 14 bases between. CDR3 size: 14 residues. Germline CDR1 is MNHNY and CDR2 is SVGAGI (reference sequence). The CDR3 region is CASRVAPHSYEQYF. CDR3 nucleotides: TGTGCCAGCCGTGTAGCGCCACACTCCTACGAGCAGTACTTC.

The V gene is TRBV7-9, the J gene TRBJ2-4; the D gene is possibly TRBD1 (6 bases). The CDR3 is made up of 13 amino acids. V gave up 3 bases and J gave up 9 bases, with 12 bases separating them. The germline gives CDR1 SEHNR, CDR2 FQNEAQ (reference sequence). CDR3 residues: CASSFQGLGIQYF. The DNA of the CDR3 is TGTGCCAGCAGCTTCCAGGGGTTGGGCATTCAGTACTTC.

CDR3 coding DNA: TGTGCTAGTGGCCCATCCAGGGGGGTCACTGAAGCTTTCTTT. It codes for CASGPSRGVTEAFF. The chain is built from TRBV12-5 and TRBJ1-1, with 7 bases matching TRBD1. The CDR3 runs to 14 residues. J gave up 4 bases and V 6 bases, and 8 bases lay outside the gene matches. The germline V gene encodes CDR1 LGHNT and CDR2 FRNRAP. Based on the CDR3 plus reference TRBV12-5 and TRBJ1-1, the full variable domain is DARVTQTPRHKVTEMGQEVTMRCQPILGHNTVFWYRQTMMQGLELLAYFRNRAPLDDSGMPKDRFSAEMPDATLATLKIQPSEPRDSAVYFCASGPSRGVTEAFFGQGTRLTVV.

The chain joins TRBV7-9 to TRBJ1-2; no firm D call. Deletions cut 2 bases from V and 6 bases from J, with 10 bases between. In germline, CDR1 is SEHNR, CDR2 FQNEAQ (reference sequence). The CDR3 spans 13 residues. The CDR3 protein is CASSLTVANGYTF. CDR3 nucleotides: TGTGCCAGCAGCTTAACCGTAGCTAATGGCTACACCTTC.

The chain links TRBV27 to TRBJ2-7; 12 bases fit TRBD1. Germline V CDR1 and CDR2: MNHEY, SMNVEV (reference sequence). After removal of 3 bases from V and 7 bases from J, the junction contained 4 bases not matched to a gene. The CDR3 loop spans 14 amino acids. The CDR3 sequence: CASSLGQGAWEQYF. CDR3 nucleotide sequence: TGTGCCAGCAGTTTGGGACAGGGGGCTTGGGAGCAGTACTTC.

The chain uses TRBV4-1 and TRBJ1-4; 7 bases map to TRBD1. The germline CDR1 and CDR2 sequences are MGHRA and YSYEKL. The V gene end was trimmed by 0 bases and the J gene end by 9 bases; junction bases not matched to a gene: 4. CDR3 size: 14 residues. The DNA of the CDR3 is TGCGCCAGCAGCCAAGATTTGGGACAGAAAAAACTGTTTTTT. This sequence encodes CASSQDLGQKKLFF.

This chain connects TRBV15 to TRBJ1-4; D is ambiguous. The CDR3 spans 15 residues. CDR1 is LNHNV and CDR2 is YYDKDF in the germline V gene (reference sequence). V was clipped by 4 bases and J by 7 bases, with 16 bases between them. The CDR3 sequence: CATSTPLSGSEKLFF. The DNA for the CDR3 is TGTGCCACCAGCACCCCATTGTCTGGGAGTGAAAAACTGTTTTTT. The full variable domain, its missing parts supplied by reference TRBV15 and TRBJ1-4, is DAMVIQNPRYQVTQFGKPVTLSCSQTLNHNVMYWYQQKSSQAPKLLFHYYDKDFNNEADTPDNFQSRRPNTSFCFLDIRSPGLGDTAMYLCATSTPLSGSEKLFFGSGTQLSVL.

This chain uses TRBV7-2 with TRBJ1-2, with 10 bases lining up with TRBD1. Trimming took 5 bases from V and 3 from J; bases not matched to a gene: 9. The length of the CDR3 is 16 residues. Germline loops: CDR1 SGHTA, CDR2 FQGNSA. CDR3 nucleotide sequence: TGTGCCAGCAGCGCCCCCGGGACAGGGGTATACTATGGCTACACCTTC. It codes for CASSAPGTGVYYGYTF.

The V and J genes are TRBV11-2 and TRBJ1-5; D perhaps matches TRBD1 (6 bases). Trimming stripped 5 bases from V and 7 bases from J, with 18 bases between. CDR1 SGHAT and CDR2 FQNNGV come from the germline V gene. The CDR3 covers 15 residues. The DNA for the CDR3 is TGTGCCAGCAGCCCTGGGGGCGGTGGGTACCAGCCCCAGCATTTT. Translating gives CASSPGGGGYQPQHF.

This clone turned up a few times. The CDR3 region has the DNA TGTGCCAGCAGGGTACAGGGAGAAAGCAATCAGCCCCAGCATTTT. Amino acid sequence: CASRVQGESNQPQHF. The chain couples TRBV28 to TRBJ1-5; perhaps TRBD1 as D (6 bases). The CDR3 runs to 15 residues. Between the trimmed V and J ends, which lost 6 bases and 1 base, there was a span of 13 bases. Germline V CDR1 and CDR2: MDHEN, SYDVKM.

This clone turned up a few times. The rearrangement uses TRBV30 and TRBJ1-2; maybe TRBD1 (5 bases). V lost 4 bases, J lost 2 bases, and 8 bases lay in between. The CDR3 contains 12 residues. Germline V lookup: CDR1 GTSNPN, CDR2 SVGIG (reference sequence). The CDR3 coding sequence is TGTGCCTGGACACAGGAGAACTATGGCTACACCTTC. Protein product: CAWTQENYGYTF.

Here the CDR3 reads CASSDGGVGELFF. In DNA form, the CDR3 reads TGTGCCAGCAGTGACGGTGGTGTAGGGGAGCTGTTTTTT. The chain is built from TRBV6-1 and TRBJ2-2; D is ambiguous. V was clipped by 3 bases and J by 8 bases, with 10 bases between them. Germline values: CDR1 MNHNS, CDR2 SASEGT. This CDR3 region has 13 residues.

The chain recombines TRBV14 with TRBJ2-7, with 8 bases matching TRBD1. V lost 4 bases and J lost 2; bases outside the gene matches: 7. This CDR3 is 15 amino acids long. In germline, CDR1 is SGHDN, CDR2 FVKESK. CDR3 in amino acids: CASSPRTGWAYEQYF. In nucleotides, the CDR3 is TGTGCCAGCAGCCCAAGGACAGGGTGGGCCTACGAGCAGTACTTC.

V usage is TRBV7-2 and J usage is TRBJ1-1; TRBD1 is a possible D gene (5 bases). This CDR3 has 13 amino acids. Germline V lookup: CDR1 SGHTA, CDR2 FQGNSA. V was pared by 1 base and J by 6 bases, with 9 bases between. The CDR3 bases are TGTGCCAGCAGCTTAGTGGGGGGGTCTGAAGCTTTCTTT. Its translation is CASSLVGGSEAFF.

This chain links TRBV4-1 with TRBJ1-3; D perhaps matches TRBD1 (5 bases). The ends were cut back, 4 bases at V and 3 bases at J, with 10 bases in the middle. Germline CDR1 reads MGHRA; CDR2 reads YSYEKL. CDR3 size: 14 residues. CDR3 sequence reads: CASSPGFLGNTIYF. The CDR3 coding sequence is TGCGCCAGCAGCCCAGGGTTTCTTGGAAACACCATATATTTT.

The chain couples TRBV5-4 to TRBJ2-5, with D tentatively TRBD2 (6 bases). V was trimmed by 0 bases and J by 5 bases, leaving 11 bases between them. CDR1 and CDR2 (germline): SGHNT, YYREEE (reference sequence). The CDR3 consists of 14 residues. The CDR3 spells CASSLEGRWETQYF. CDR3 coding DNA: TGTGCCAGCAGCTTGGAGGGGAGGTGGGAGACCCAGTACTTC.

The V gene is TRBV25-1, the J gene TRBJ2-7, with 10 bases fitting TRBD2. Germline lookup yields CDR1 MGHDK and CDR2 SYGVNS. CDR3 length: 16 amino acids. The ends lost 2 bases at V and 5 bases at J; junction bases unmatched: 9. CDR3 in DNA: TGTGCCAGCAGTGAACCGCGTAGCGGGGGGCAGAACGAGCAGTACTTC. This codes for CASSEPRSGGQNEQYF.

The chain combines TRBV7-2 with TRBJ2-5; 13 positions match TRBD2. Trimming removed 5 bases from V and 3 bases from J; junction bases left unmatched: 6. This CDR3 has 16 amino acids. Germline CDR1 SGHTA, CDR2 FQGNSA. The chain's CDR3 is CASSQTSGGPEETQYF. DNA for the CDR3: TGTGCCAGCAGCCAGACTAGCGGGGGGCCCGAAGAGACCCAGTACTTC.